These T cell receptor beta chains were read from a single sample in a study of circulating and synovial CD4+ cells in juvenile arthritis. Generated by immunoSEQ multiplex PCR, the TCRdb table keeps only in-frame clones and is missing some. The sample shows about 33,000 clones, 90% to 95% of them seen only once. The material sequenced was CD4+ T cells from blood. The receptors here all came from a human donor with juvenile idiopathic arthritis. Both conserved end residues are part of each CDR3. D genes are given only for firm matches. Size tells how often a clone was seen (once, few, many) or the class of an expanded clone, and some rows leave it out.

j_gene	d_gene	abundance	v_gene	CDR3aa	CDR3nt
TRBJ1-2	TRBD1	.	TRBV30	CAWRDATGARKGGYTF	TGTGCCTGGAGGGATGCTACAGGGGCAAGGAAGGGTGGCTACACCTTC
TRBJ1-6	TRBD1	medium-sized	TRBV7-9	CASSASTGYRGSPLHF	TGTGCCAGCAGCGCGTCGACAGGGTATAGAGGTTCACCCCTCCACTTT
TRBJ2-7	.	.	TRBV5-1	CASSLEAGLYEQYF	TGCGCCAGCAGCTTGGAGGCAGGGCTCTACGAGCAGTACTTC
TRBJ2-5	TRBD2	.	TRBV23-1	CASSHQVGGQYF	TGCGCCAGCAGTCACCAGGTGGGGGGGCAGTACTTC
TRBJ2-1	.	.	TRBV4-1	CASSQDSPVFGLNEQFF	TGCGCCAGCAGCCAAGATTCCCCGGTTTTTGGGCTTAATGAGCAGTTCTTC
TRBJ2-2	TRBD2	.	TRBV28	CASSLILAGTNTGELFF	TGTGCCAGCAGTTTAATCCTAGCGGGGACGAACACCGGGGAGCTGTTTTTT
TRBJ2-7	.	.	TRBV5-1	CASSPEERSTYEQYF	TGCGCCAGCAGCCCCGAGGAGCGGTCAACCTACGAGCAGTACTTC
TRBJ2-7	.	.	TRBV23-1	CASSLSDYYEQYF	TGCGCCAGCAGCCTTTCCGACTACTACGAGCAGTACTTC
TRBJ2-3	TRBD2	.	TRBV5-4	CASSLGTSGQLDTQYF	TGTGCCAGCAGCTTGGGCACTAGCGGGCAGCTAGATACGCAGTATTTT
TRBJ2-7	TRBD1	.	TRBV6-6	CASSLLGQGLREQYF	TGTGCCAGCAGTCTACTGGGACAGGGGTTAAGGGAGCAGTACTTC
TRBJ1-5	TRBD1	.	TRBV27	CASSSDRGLVQPQHF	TGTGCCAGCAGTTCGGACAGGGGGCTTGTTCAGCCCCAGCATTTT
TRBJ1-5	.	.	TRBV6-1	CASSESGFRAGQPQHF	TGTGCCAGCAGTGAATCGGGGTTTCGTGCGGGTCAGCCCCAGCATTTT
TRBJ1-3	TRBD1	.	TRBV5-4	CASSSRGEGNTIYF	TGTGCCAGCAGCTCCAGGGGGGAAGGAAACACCATATATTTT
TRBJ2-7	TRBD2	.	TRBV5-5	CASSLRLMSGASSYEQYF	TGTGCCAGCAGCTTACGTCTGATGAGCGGGGCGAGCTCCTACGAGCAGTACTTC
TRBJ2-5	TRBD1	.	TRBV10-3	CAISGRQGRETQYF	TGTGCCATCAGTGGAAGACAGGGTAGAGAGACCCAGTACTTC
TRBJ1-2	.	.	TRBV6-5	CASSYWGGSGYTF	TGTGCCAGCAGTTACTGGGGGGGGAGTGGCTACACCTTC
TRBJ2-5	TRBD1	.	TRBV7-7	CASSFDRGQTQYF	TGTGCTAGCAGCTTCGACAGGGGGCAGACCCAGTACTTC
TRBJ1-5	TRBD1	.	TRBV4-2	CASSQGDRGQNQPQHF	TGTGCCAGCAGCCAAGGGGACAGGGGCCAAAATCAGCCCCAGCATTTT
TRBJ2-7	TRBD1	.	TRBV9	CASSVLGTGSYHEQYF	TGTGCCAGCAGCGTACTGGGGACAGGGTCTTACCACGAGCAGTACTTC
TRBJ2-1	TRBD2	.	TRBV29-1	CSVGRRLAGYNEQFF	TGCAGCGTTGGCCGGAGACTAGCGGGGTACAATGAGCAGTTCTTC
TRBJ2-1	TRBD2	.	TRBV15	CATSRGGGAGGPDSNEQFF	TGTGCCACCAGCAGAGGGGGCGGAGCGGGAGGGCCTGATAGCAATGAGCAGTTCTTC
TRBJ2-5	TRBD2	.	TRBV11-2	CASSLNLAGDGETQYF	TGTGCCAGCAGCTTAAACTTAGCGGGAGACGGAGAGACCCAGTACTTC
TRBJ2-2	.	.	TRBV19	CASSIDRSGELFF	TGTGCCAGTAGTATAGATCGGAGCGGGGAGCTGTTTTTT
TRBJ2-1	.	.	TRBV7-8	CASSLQWAGRYNEQFF	TGTGCCAGCAGCCTACAGTGGGCGGGGCGATACAATGAGCAGTTCTTC
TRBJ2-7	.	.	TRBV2	CASSESSSEQYF	TGTGCCAGCAGTGAGTCCAGTTCCGAGCAGTACTTC
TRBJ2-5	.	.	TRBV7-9	CASSLAGSETQYF	TGTGCCAGCAGCTTAGCGGGGAGCGAGACCCAGTACTTC
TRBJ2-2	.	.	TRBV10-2	CASNWGRVNTGELFF	TGCGCCAGCAACTGGGGCAGGGTGAACACCGGGGAGCTGTTTTTT
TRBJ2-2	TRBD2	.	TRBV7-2	CASSDAGGTGELFF	TGTGCCAGCAGCGACGCGGGAGGGACCGGGGAGCTGTTTTTT
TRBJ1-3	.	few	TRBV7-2	CASSPGGNTIYF	TGTGCCAGCAGCCCAGGGGGAAACACCATATATTTT
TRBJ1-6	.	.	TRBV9	CASSGHNSPLHF	TGTGCCAGCAGCGGACATAATTCCCCCCTCCACTTT
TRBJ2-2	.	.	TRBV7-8	CASSHYEGANTGELFF	TGTGCCAGCAGCCATTACGAGGGGGCGAACACCGGGGAGCTGTTTTTT
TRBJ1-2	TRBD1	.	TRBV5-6	CASRGTGEVAGYTF	TGTGCCAGCAGAGGGACAGGGGAAGTAGCTGGCTACACCTTC
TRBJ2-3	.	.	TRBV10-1	CASMAESFTGTQYF	TGCGCCAGCATGGCAGAAAGTTTTACGGGTACGCAGTATTTT
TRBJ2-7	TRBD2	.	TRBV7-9	CASSSAPQRSSGPYF	TGTGCCAGCAGCTCGGCCCCACAGCGATCTAGCGGGCCTTACTTC
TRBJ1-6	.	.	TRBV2	CASGGEGGSYNSPLHF	TGTGCCTCGGGTGGGGAGGGAGGCTCCTATAATTCACCCCTCCACTTT
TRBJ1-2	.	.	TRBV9	CASSVAGGGPSNYGYTF	TGTGCCAGCAGCGTAGCTGGGGGGGGTCCTTCTAACTATGGCTACACCTTC
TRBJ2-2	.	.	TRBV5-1	CASKVSRDSGELFF	TGCGCCAGCAAGGTCTCGCGGGATAGCGGGGAGCTGTTTTTT
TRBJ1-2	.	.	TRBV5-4	CASSPTPTSTNYGYTF	TGTGCCAGCAGCCCAACCCCAACGAGCACTAACTATGGCTACACCTTC
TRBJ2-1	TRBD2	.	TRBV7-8	CASSPQTSGTLSYNEQFF	TGTGCCAGCAGCCCTCAGACTAGCGGGACCCTCTCCTACAATGAGCAGTTCTTC
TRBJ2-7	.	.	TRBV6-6	CASTAAESGEQYF	TGTGCCAGCACGGCCGCGGAGTCGGGTGAGCAGTACTTC
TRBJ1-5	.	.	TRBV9	CASSVGQELTWPQHF	TGTGCCAGCAGCGTAGGACAGGAACTAACGTGGCCCCAGCATTTT
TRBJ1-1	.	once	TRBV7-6	CASSSQGRSTEAFF	TGTGCCAGCAGCTCGCAGGGTCGCAGCACTGAAGCTTTCTTT